Following are 17 T cell receptor beta chains from one sample sequenced in a study of regulatory T cells in long-lasting Graves disease. Regarding time point: newly diagnosed GD, antithyroid drugs for less than 3 months. Preparation of the TCR library used RNA extracted from PBMCs. TCR beta libraries were built with iRepertoire HTBI primers and Arm-PCR of CDR3 regions. One entry per CDR3 protein, called by TCRdb with MiXCR from the multiplex PCR reads. Of about 420,000 distinct CDR3 sequences listed, about 17% are singletons. These same records also appear under a second study, on T cells in Graves' hyperthyroidism and ophthalmopathy.

The specimen comprised peripheral blood mononuclear cells (PBMCs), sampled at new diagnosis, from a patient treated with antithyroid drugs. These receptors were collected from a woman aged 18-30 years with Graves disease.

This clonotype was found once. The CDR3 loop is CASTEGTTVSNEQFF. The CDR3 region has the DNA TGTGCCAGCACCGAGGGGACTACGGTATCCAATGAGCAGTTCTTC. The chain links TRBV10-3 to TRBJ2-1, with 7 positions matching TRBD2. The ends lost 10 bases at V and 6 bases at J; junction bases unmatched: 15. This CDR3 spans 15 amino acids. Germline V gene sequence: CDR1 ENHRY, CDR2 SYGVKD.

The chain links TRBV29-1 to TRBJ2-3; unclear D gene. Germline CDR1 reads SQVTM; CDR2 reads ANQGSEA. V lost 1 base, J lost 7 bases, and 6 bases lay in between. The CDR3 is 11 amino acids. Written as DNA, the CDR3 is TGCAGCGTTGAAGGGGCCAATACGCAGTATTTT. This codes for CSVEGANTQYF.

This clonotype was detected many times. The gene calls are TRBV27 and TRBJ2-5; perhaps TRBD2 as D (5 bases). Trimming took 8 bases from V and 2 from J, leaving 18 bases between them. Germline lookup yields CDR1 MNHEY and CDR2 SMNVEV (reference sequence). The CDR3 contains 15 residues. The CDR3 spells CASGARRGWQETQYF. CDR3 nucleotide sequence: TGTGCCAGCGGCGCAAGACGGGGTTGGCAAGAGACCCAGTACTTC.

The sample holds a few counts of this clonotype. The chain recombines TRBV7-9 with TRBJ2-5; no definite D call. The CDR3 spans 15 residues. Germline loops: CDR1 SEHNR, CDR2 FQNEAQ (reference sequence). The V end was cut by 2 bases, the J end by 5 bases, with 15 bases between. CDR3 protein: CASSLSGGAGETQYF. In DNA, the CDR3 is TGTGCCAGCAGCTTAAGTGGCGGAGCTGGGGAGACCCAGTACTTC.

This clonotype was recorded once. The chain recombines TRBV29-1 with TRBJ2-7, with 10 bases fitting TRBD1. Germline CDR1 and CDR2: SQVTM and ANQGSEA. V lost 6 bases, J lost 2 bases, and 4 bases stayed unmatched. This CDR3 region has 13 residues. DNA for the CDR3: TGCAGCGTGGGACAGGGGACGACCTACGAGCAGTACTTC. It translates to CSVGQGTTYEQYF.

This chain connects TRBV6-5 to TRBJ2-2; 8 positions agree with TRBD2. Germline V gene lookup returns CDR1 MNHEY and CDR2 SVGAGI. The trim removed 2 bases at V and 6 bases at J, leaving 8 bases unmatched. The CDR3 loop spans 16 amino acids. CDR3 sequence (DNA): TGTGCCAGCAGTTACAATTCGGGAGGGCCCTCCGGGGAGCTGTTTTTT. Encoded protein: CASSYNSGGPSGELFF.

This clonotype appeared a few times. The genes are TRBV19 and TRBJ2-1; 12 nucleotides align to TRBD2. The length of the CDR3 is 15 residues. V dropped 2 bases and J dropped 5; count of bases not matched to a gene: 1. Looked up from germline, CDR1 is LNHDA and CDR2 is SQIVND (reference sequence). The CDR3 coding sequence is TGTGCCAGTAGTATACCTAGCGGGAGGGACAATGAGCAGTTCTTC. Its translation is CASSIPSGRDNEQFF.

This clonotype was counted at least ten times. This chain links TRBV2 with TRBJ2-2; 10 bases match TRBD2. The V segment lost 4 bases and the J segment 6 bases; nucleotides outside the gene matches: 5. CDR3 length: 15 residues. Looked up from germline, CDR1 is SNHLY and CDR2 is FYNNEI. The CDR3 DNA reads TGTGCCAGCAGTGGGACTAGCGGCTTCGCCGGGGAGCTGTTTTTT. Its translation is CASSGTSGFAGELFF.

This clonotype was observed at least ten times. V gene TRBV29-1 combines with J gene TRBJ2-7; weak D call: TRBD2 (5 bases). V was cut by 4 bases and J by 2 bases, with 15 bases left in between. The germline CDR1 and CDR2 sequences are SQVTM and ANQGSEA. This CDR3 is 14 amino acids long. In DNA form, the CDR3 reads TGCAGCGTTGCGCCGGGAACGGCTACCTACGAGCAGTACTTC. Translated, it gives CSVAPGTATYEQYF.

V gene TRBV3-1 combines with J gene TRBJ2-2; 8 bases align to TRBD1. V gave up 4 bases and J gave up 4 bases; unmatched junction bases: 11. The length of the CDR3 is 17 residues. CDR1 is LGHDT, CDR2 YNNKEL, per germline (reference sequence). In nucleotides, the CDR3 is TGTGCCAGCAGCCCCCGGGGAGGACAGGGAGGCACCGGGGAGCTGTTTTTT. It is translated as CASSPRGGQGGTGELFF.

This clonotype has only a few counts. The rearrangement joins TRBV3-1 to TRBJ2-6, with D perhaps TRBD1 or TRBD2 (5 bases each). V lost 4 bases and J 0 bases, leaving 19 bases between the germline ends. Germline assignment: CDR1 LGHDT and CDR2 YNNKEL (reference sequence). CDR3 length: 19 amino acids. The chain's CDR3 is CASSPNTGTVSSGANVLTF. DNA for the CDR3: TGTGCCAGCAGCCCCAATACCGGGACGGTGAGCTCTGGGGCCAACGTCCTGACTTTC.

This clonotype showed up many times. In nucleotides, the CDR3 is TGTGCCAGCAGTTTGACTAGCGGGAGAGCCTCCTACAATGAGCAGTTCTTC. Its protein is CASSLTSGRASYNEQFF. The chain has TRBV28 and TRBJ2-1, with 12 bases lining up with TRBD2. Per the germline V gene, CDR1 is MDHEN and CDR2 is SYDVKM. The CDR3 has 17 amino acids. V shed 3 bases, J shed 0 bases, and the junction held 3 bases outside the gene matches.

This clonotype has ten or more counts. The V and J genes are TRBV29-1 and TRBJ1-1, with D tentatively TRBD1 (5 bases). CDR1 is SQVTM, CDR2 ANQGSEA, per germline. The V end lost 6 bases, the J end lost 1 base, and 9 bases lay between the germline ends. The CDR3 covers 12 residues. The CDR3 loop is CSVFTGNTEAFF. The CDR3 DNA follows: TGCAGCGTCTTTACAGGGAACACTGAAGCTTTCTTT.

This clonotype was seen many times. The chain combines TRBV7-3 with TRBJ2-3; 7 bases line up with TRBD2. The germline V gene encodes CDR1 SGHTA and CDR2 FQGTGA. The CDR3 has 15 amino acids. V shed 5 bases, J shed 0 bases, and the junction held 5 bases outside the gene matches. DNA for the CDR3: TGTGCCAGCAGCCAGAGCGGGATTAGCACAGATACGCAGTATTTT. Residues: CASSQSGISTDTQYF.

In this sample, this clonotype turned up once. V and J are TRBV19 and TRBJ2-7, with TRBD1 identical over 7 bases. J was trimmed by 2 bases and V by 5 bases; bases with no gene match: 18. This CDR3 has 18 amino acids. Germline assignment: CDR1 LNHDA and CDR2 SQIVND (reference sequence). CDR3 sequence reads: CASSVFPSGDSRTYEQYF. For the CDR3, the DNA is TGTGCCAGTAGTGTTTTTCCAAGTGGGGACAGTCGAACCTACGAGCAGTACTTC.

This clonotype was observed many times. The rearrangement uses TRBV28 and TRBJ2-5; a weak D match, TRBD2 (5 bases). V was clipped by 6 bases and J by 1 base, with 18 bases between them. Germline lookup yields CDR1 MDHEN and CDR2 SYDVKM. The CDR3 is 16 amino acids. The CDR3 spells CASRNDYPSPQETQYF. CDR3 nucleotides: TGTGCCAGCAGGAATGACTACCCGAGCCCCCAAGAGACCCAGTACTTC. Based on the CDR3 plus reference TRBV28 and TRBJ2-5, the full variable domain is DVKVTQSSRYLVKRTGEKVFLECVQDMDHENMFWYRQDPGLGLRLIYFSYDVKMKEKGDIPEGYSVSREKKERFSLILESASTNQTSMYLCASRNDYPSPQETQYFGPGTRLLVL.

This clonotype was observed many times. The rearrangement joins TRBV13 to TRBJ2-7; D remains ambiguous. CDR1 is PRHDT, CDR2 FYEKMQ, per germline (reference sequence). The CDR3 totals 13 residues. Deletions cut 7 bases from V and 5 bases from J, with 15 bases between. The CDR3 sequence is CASTHPGSDEQYF. CDR3 coding DNA: TGTGCCAGCACCCATCCTGGGTCCGACGAGCAGTACTTC.